Below are 14 T cell receptor beta chains sequenced from a single sample in a study of shared clonotypes between healthy human individuals. Using immunoSEQ multiplex PCR, the repertoire was profiled, and TCRdb retains in-frame clones only, with some absent. Of over a million clones listed, 95% to 97% were seen once; the top ten hold roughly 1.2%. The sequenced sample consisted of naive CD4+ T cells sorted from blood. Specified subset: CD45RA+ positively selected. These receptor sequences come from a man aged 25-45 years in good health.

Details on this clone: This same CDR3 is encoded by further DNA sequences in the sample. The chain is built from TRBV5-4 and TRBJ2-2, with D tentatively TRBD1 (5 bases). V lost 0 bases and J 2 bases, leaving 8 bases between the germline ends. The CDR3 length is 15 residues. The germline V gene has CDR1 SGHNT and CDR2 YYREEE (reference sequence). The CDR3 spells CASSLEGVNTGELFF. As DNA, the CDR3 is TGTGCCAGCAGCTTGGAAGGGGTTAACACCGGGGAGCTGTTTTTT.

The CDR3 bases are TGTGCCAGTACCGACCGGGACGGTGGAGAACTGTTTTTT. This gives the protein CASTDRDGGELFF. The genes are TRBV19 and TRBJ1-4; possibly TRBD1 for D (5 bases). The CDR3 has 13 residues. Germline CDR1 is LNHDA and CDR2 is SQIVND (reference sequence). Trimming cost V 7 bases and J 12 bases, with 18 bases left between them.

This chain links TRBV19 with TRBJ2-1; D is possibly TRBD1 (6 bases). Trimming shortened V by 2 bases and J by 5 bases, and 13 bases separated the two germline ends. The germline V gene encodes CDR1 LNHDA and CDR2 SQIVND (reference sequence). CDR3 length: 15 amino acids. The CDR3 DNA is TGTGCCAGTAGTATATGGACAGCTAGAGACAATGAGCAGTTCTTC. Amino acid sequence: CASSIWTARDNEQFF.

The rearrangement joins TRBV27 to TRBJ2-7; D could derive from TRBD1 or TRBD2 (6 bases each). The CDR3 extends over 14 amino acids. Germline V gene sequence: CDR1 MNHEY, CDR2 SMNVEV (reference sequence). V lost 8 bases to trimming and J lost 0 bases, with 14 bases between them. The CDR3 DNA reads as TGTGCCAGCCGGGGGCGGCGGGACTCCTACGAGCAGTACTTC. Translation: CASRGRRDSYEQYF.

The V call is TRBV27, the J call TRBJ2-7; 8 bases are shared with TRBD1. Germline CDR1 MNHEY, CDR2 SMNVEV (reference sequence). The CDR3 loop spans 13 amino acids. J gave up 1 base and V 6 bases, and 2 bases lay outside the gene matches. For the CDR3, the DNA is TGTGCCAGCAGAGGACAGGGATCCTACGAGCAGTACTTC. Translated: CASRGQGSYEQYF.

This clone was observed a single time. V is TRBV25-1 and J is TRBJ1-4, with D possibly being TRBD1 (5 bases). The CDR3 sequence is 15 residues long. Deletions cut 2 bases from V and 3 bases from J, with 10 bases between. Germline V gene sequence: CDR1 MGHDK, CDR2 SYGVNS. This CDR3 reads CASSEPRGANEKLFF. The CDR3 DNA is TGTGCCAGCAGTGAACCGCGGGGGGCTAATGAAAAACTGTTTTTT.

The chain carries TRBV28 and TRBJ2-7, with TRBD2 as a possible D gene (5 bases). Germline assignment: CDR1 MDHEN and CDR2 SYDVKM. Trimming removed 5 bases from V and 3 bases from J, with 17 bases in between. This CDR3 contains 15 residues. DNA for the CDR3: TGTGCCAGCAGTCATACTAGGTCTATACTCTACGAGCAGTACTTC. It codes for CASSHTRSILYEQYF.

The J gene is TRBJ2-3, the V gene TRBV5-6, with 10 bases aligning to TRBD1. Germline V gene lookup returns CDR1 SGHDT and CDR2 YYEEEE. This CDR3 is built from 18 residues. The V gene end was trimmed by 4 bases and the J gene end by 6 bases; junction bases not matched to a gene: 17. Written as DNA, the CDR3 is TGTGCCAGCAGCCAGATCAAATTTAGACAGGGGGCTGGGGATACGCAGTATTTT. It specifies CASSQIKFRQGAGDTQYF. The whole variable domain, remainder taken from reference TRBV5-6 and TRBJ2-3, is DAGVTQSPTHLIKTRGQQVTLRCSPKSGHDTVSWYQQALGQGPQFIFQYYEEEERQRGNFPDRFSGHQFPNYSSELNVNALLLGDSALYLCASSQIKFRQGAGDTQYFGPGTRLTVL.

The gene calls are TRBV30 and TRBJ2-2, with 15 bases lining up with TRBD2. Trimming cost V 0 bases and J 7 bases; bases outside gene matches: 12. The CDR3 totals 19 residues. Germline CDR1 reads GTSNPN; CDR2 reads SVGIG (reference sequence). The CDR3 DNA is TGTGCCTGGAGTGTTGGTTGGACTAGCGGGAGGGTCTTCCTCGGGGAGCTGTTTTTT. The encoded protein is CAWSVGWTSGRVFLGELFF.

The rearrangement uses TRBV6-1 and TRBJ2-7; perhaps TRBD2 as D (6 bases). Trimming pared 6 bases from V and 6 bases from J, leaving 12 bases between. From germline, CDR1 is MNHNS and CDR2 SASEGT. This CDR3 comprises 12 residues. The CDR3 DNA is TGTGCCAGCAGGGGAGGAGCCTCCGAGCAGTACTTC. It translates to CASRGGASEQYF.

The chain uses TRBV7-8 and TRBJ2-3; D call uncertain. The CDR3 is 15 amino acids. The V and J ends lost 4 bases and 3 bases respectively, with 14 bases between them. CDR1 SGHVS and CDR2 FQNEAQ come from the germline V gene. The chain's CDR3 is CASSSLGLGTDTQYF. The CDR3 DNA follows: TGTGCCAGCAGCTCCTTGGGGTTGGGTACAGATACGCAGTATTTT. The whole variable domain, filled in from reference TRBV7-8 and TRBJ2-3, reads GAGVSQSPRYKVAKRGQDVALRCDPISGHVSLFWYQQALGQGPEFLTYFQNEAQLDKSGLPSDRFFAERPEGSVSTLKIQRTQQEDSAVYLCASSSLGLGTDTQYFGPGTRLTVL.

The chain links TRBV27 to TRBJ2-6; 9 positions agree with TRBD1. V lost 4 bases and J lost 0; bases outside the gene matches: 4. There are 17 residues in the CDR3. Germline V CDR1 and CDR2: MNHEY, SMNVEV (reference sequence). The CDR3 loop is CASSSDRGSSGANVLTF. The CDR3 DNA sequence: TGTGCCAGCAGTTCGGACAGGGGCTCCTCTGGGGCCAACGTCCTGACTTTC.

The chain is built from TRBV7-9 and TRBJ1-2; no reliable D call. Trimming took 5 bases from V and 4 from J, leaving 8 bases between them. This CDR3 has 12 residues. Per germline, CDR1 SEHNR and CDR2 FQNEAQ (reference sequence). The CDR3, as DNA: TGTGCCAGCAGCGCCCAGAGCTATGGCTACACCTTC. The encoded protein is CASSAQSYGYTF.

This clone was observed a single time. J is TRBJ2-3 and V is TRBV27, with 7 bases lining up with TRBD2. Per the germline V gene, CDR1 is MNHEY and CDR2 is SMNVEV (reference sequence). The CDR3 sequence is 17 residues long. The J segment lost 2 bases and the V segment lost 7 bases, leaving 15 bases of the junction unmatched. The CDR3 reads CASTRIREAGDTDTQYF. The CDR3 DNA is TGTGCCAGCACTAGGATACGAGAGGCGGGGGACACAGATACGCAGTATTTT.